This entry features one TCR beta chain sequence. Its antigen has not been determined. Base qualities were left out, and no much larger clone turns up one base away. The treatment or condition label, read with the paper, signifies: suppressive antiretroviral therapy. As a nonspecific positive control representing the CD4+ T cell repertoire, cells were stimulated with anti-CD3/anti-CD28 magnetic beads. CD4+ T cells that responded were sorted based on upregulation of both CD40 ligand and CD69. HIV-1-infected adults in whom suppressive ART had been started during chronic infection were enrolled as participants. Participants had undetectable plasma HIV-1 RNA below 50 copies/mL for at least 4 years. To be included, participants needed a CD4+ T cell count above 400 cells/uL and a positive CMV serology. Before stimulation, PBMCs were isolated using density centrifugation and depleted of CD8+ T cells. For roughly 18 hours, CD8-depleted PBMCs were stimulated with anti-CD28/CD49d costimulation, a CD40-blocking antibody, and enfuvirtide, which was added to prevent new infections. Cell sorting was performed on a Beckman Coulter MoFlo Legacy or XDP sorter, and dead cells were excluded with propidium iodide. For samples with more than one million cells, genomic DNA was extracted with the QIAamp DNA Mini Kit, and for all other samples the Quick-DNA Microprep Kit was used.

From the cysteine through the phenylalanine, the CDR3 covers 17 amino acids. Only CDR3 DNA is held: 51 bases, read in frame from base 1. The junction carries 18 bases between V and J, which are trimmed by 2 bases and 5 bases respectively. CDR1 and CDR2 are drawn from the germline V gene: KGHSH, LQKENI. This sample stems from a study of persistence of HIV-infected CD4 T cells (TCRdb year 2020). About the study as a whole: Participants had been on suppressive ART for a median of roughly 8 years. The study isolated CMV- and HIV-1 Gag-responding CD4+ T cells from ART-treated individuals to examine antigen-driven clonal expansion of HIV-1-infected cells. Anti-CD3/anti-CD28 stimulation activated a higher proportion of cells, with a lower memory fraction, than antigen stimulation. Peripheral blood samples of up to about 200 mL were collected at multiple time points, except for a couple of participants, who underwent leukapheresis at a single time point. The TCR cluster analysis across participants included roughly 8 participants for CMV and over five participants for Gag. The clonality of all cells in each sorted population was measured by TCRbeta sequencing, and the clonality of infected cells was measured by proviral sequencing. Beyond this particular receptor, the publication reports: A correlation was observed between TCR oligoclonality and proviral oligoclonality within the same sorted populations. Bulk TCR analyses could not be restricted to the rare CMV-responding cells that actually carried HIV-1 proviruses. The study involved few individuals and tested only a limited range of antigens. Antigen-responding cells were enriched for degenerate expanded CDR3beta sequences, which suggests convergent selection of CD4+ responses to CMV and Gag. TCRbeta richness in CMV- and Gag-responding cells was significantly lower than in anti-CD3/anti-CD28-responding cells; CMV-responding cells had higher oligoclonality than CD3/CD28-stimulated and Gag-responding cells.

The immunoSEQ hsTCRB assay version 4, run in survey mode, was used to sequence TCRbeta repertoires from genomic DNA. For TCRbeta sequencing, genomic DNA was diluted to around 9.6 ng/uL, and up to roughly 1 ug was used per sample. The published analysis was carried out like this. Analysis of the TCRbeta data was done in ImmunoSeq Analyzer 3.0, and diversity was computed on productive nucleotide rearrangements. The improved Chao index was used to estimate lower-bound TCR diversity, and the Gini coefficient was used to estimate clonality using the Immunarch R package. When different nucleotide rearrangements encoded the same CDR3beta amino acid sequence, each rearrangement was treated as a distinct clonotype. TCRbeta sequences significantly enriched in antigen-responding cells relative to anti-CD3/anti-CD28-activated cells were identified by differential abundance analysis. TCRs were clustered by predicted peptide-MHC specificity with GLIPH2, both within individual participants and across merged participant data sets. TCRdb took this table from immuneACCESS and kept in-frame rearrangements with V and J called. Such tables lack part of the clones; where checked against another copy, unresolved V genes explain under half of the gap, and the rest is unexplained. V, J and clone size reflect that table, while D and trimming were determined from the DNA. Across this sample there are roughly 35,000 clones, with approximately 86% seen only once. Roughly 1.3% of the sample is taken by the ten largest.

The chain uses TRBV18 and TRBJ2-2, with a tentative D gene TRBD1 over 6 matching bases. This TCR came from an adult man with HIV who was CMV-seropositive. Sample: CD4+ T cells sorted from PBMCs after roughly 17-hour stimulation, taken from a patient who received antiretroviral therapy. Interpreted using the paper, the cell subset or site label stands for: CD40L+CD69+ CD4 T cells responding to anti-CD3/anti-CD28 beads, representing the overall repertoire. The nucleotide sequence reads TGTGCCAGCTCACCATCAGGGATCCAGGGGTTAACCGGGGAGCTGTTTTTT. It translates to CASSPSGIQGLTGELFF. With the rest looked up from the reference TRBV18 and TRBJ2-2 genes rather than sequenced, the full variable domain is NAGVMQNPRHLVRRRGQEARLRCSPMKGHSHVYWYRQLPEEGLKFMVYLQKENIIDESGMPKERFSAEFPKEGPSILRIQQVVRGDSAAYFCASSPSGIQGLTGELFFGEGSRLTVL.